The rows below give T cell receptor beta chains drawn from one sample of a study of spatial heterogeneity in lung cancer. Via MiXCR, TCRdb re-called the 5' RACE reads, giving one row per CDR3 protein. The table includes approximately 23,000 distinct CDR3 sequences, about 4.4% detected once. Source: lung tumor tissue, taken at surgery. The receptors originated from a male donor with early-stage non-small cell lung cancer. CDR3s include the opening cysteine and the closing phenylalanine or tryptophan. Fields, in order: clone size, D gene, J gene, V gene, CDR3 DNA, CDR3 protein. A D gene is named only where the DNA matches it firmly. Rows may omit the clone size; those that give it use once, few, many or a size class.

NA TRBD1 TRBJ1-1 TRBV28 TGTGCCAGCAGATCGGGACAGGGTGACACTGAAGCTTTCTTT CASRSGQGDTEAFF
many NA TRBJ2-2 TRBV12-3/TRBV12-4 TGTGCCAGCATAAAACAGGGTTCCGGGGAGCTGTTTTTT CASIKQGSGELFF
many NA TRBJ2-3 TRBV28 TGTGCCAGCAGTTTACAAACAGATACGCAGTATTTT CASSLQTDTQYF
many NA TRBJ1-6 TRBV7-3 TGTGCCAGCAGCCCCGGGGGTAATTCACCCCTCCACTTT CASSPGGNSPLHF
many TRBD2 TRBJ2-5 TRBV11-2 TGTGCCAGCAGGAAACTAGCGCAAGAGACCCAGTACTTC CASRKLAQETQYF
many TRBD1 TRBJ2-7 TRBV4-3 TGCGCCAGCAGCCAAGGGGACAGGGTAAGCGACGAGCAGTACTTC CASSQGDRVSDEQYF
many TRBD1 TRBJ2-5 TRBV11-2 TGTGCCAGCAGTTCCGGGACAGGGAGTTGGGAGACCCAGTACTTC CASSSGTGSWETQYF
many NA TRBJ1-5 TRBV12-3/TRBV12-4 TGTGCCAGCAGTTTAGCGCATAATCAGCCCCAGCATTTT CASSLAHNQPQHF
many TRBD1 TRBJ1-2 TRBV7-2 TGTGCCAGCAGCCCCAGTTGGACAGGGGGCGACTATGGCTACACCTTC CASSPSWTGGDYGYTF
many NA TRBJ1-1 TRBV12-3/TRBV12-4 TGTGCCAGCAGTTTATGGGGAAAAGGGTTTGTCACTGAAGCTTTCTTT CASSLWGKGFVTEAFF
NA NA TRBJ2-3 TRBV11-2 TGTGCCAGCAGCCTATGGGGGCAGGGCACAGATACGCAGTATTTT CASSLWGQGTDTQYF
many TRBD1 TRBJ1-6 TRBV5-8 TGTGCCAGCAGCCCTTGGACAGGGGATTCACCCCTCCACTTT CASSPWTGDSPLHF
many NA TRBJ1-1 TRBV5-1 TGCGCCAGCAGCTTGGTGGGGGACACTGAAGCTTTCTTT CASSLVGDTEAFF
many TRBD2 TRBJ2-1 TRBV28 TGTGCCAGCAGCGCGGTAGCGGGATCACACAATGAGCAGTTCTTC CASSAVAGSHNEQFF
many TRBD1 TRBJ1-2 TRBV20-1 TGCAGTGCTAGGGCCTCGACAGGGGAGGATGGCTACACCTTC CSARASTGEDGYTF
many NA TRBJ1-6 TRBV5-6 TGTGCCAGCAGCTTGGCGGGGGGCTTCAGGAATTCACCCCTCCACTTT CASSLAGGFRNSPLHF
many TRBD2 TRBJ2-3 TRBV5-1 TGCGCCAGCAGCCCGTCTAGCGGGAGAATTTATCGGGATTCAGATACGCAGTATTTT CASSPSSGRIYRDSDTQYF
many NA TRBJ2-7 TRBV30 TGTGCCTGGAGTCCCAGAAACTACGAGCAGTACTTC CAWSPRNYEQYF
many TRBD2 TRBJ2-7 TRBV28 TGTGCCAGCCGGGTGGGGGGGACCTACGAGCAGTACTTC CASRVGGTYEQYF
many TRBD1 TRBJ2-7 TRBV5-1 TGCGCCAGCAGCCCGGGACAGGTTCTTTACGAGCAGTACTTC CASSPGQVLYEQYF
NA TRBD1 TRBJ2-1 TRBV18 TGTGCCAGCTCACCCGACCCGCCTGGACAGGGGGATGAGCAGTTCTTC CASSPDPPGQGDEQFF
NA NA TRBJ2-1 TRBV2 TGTGCCAGCAGTGATTCGGACACCCACAATGAGCAGTTCTTC CASSDSDTHNEQFF
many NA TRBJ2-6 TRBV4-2 TGTGCCAGCAGCCTACGGCTCTCTGGGGCCAACGTCCTGACTTTC CASSLRLSGANVLTF
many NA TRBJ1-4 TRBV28 TGTGCCACCTCCTGGGACCCTCGTGAAAAACTGTTTTTT CATSWDPREKLFF
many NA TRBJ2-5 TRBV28 TGTGCCAGCAGTTTAGTCAGGGAACGAGAGACCCAGTACTTC CASSLVRERETQYF
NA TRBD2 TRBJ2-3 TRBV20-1 TGCAGTGCTAGAGACCACCGGCGGGCGGGAGTTCCAGATACGCAGTATTTT CSARDHRRAGVPDTQYF
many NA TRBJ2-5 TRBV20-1 TGCAGTGCTAGACCCGCGGCCCAAGAGACCCAGTACTTC CSARPAAQETQYF
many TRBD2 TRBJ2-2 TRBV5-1 TGCGCCAGCAGCTCCCCTACGGGGACTATAACCGGGGAGCTGTTTTTT CASSSPTGTITGELFF
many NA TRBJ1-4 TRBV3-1 TGTGCCAGCAGCCGCCGCCAGGGTAATAATGAAAAACTGTTTTTT CASSRRQGNNEKLFF
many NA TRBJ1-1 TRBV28 TGTGCCAGCTTGGGGCACACTGAAGCTTTCTTT CASLGHTEAFF
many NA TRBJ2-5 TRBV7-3 TGTGCCAGCAGCAGGGCGTCACAAGAGACCCAGTACTTC CASSRASQETQYF
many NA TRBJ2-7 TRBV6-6 TGTGCCAGCAGGACCGACGGAGTCAAGGTCGGAGAGCAGTACTTC CASRTDGVKVGEQYF
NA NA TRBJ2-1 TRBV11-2 TGTGCCAGCAGCCAGGAGGGTAGCCAAACCTACAATGAGCAGTTCTTC CASSQEGSQTYNEQFF
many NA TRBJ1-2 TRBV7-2 TGTGCCAGCAGCCTTAGTTCGGGGGCCTATGGCTACACCTTC CASSLSSGAYGYTF
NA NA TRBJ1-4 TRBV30 TGTGCCTGTGCCCGCAATGAAAAACTGTTTTTT CACARNEKLFF
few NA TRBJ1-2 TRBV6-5 TGTGCCAGCAGTGTCCTGGGGGCGCATGGCTACACCTTC CASSVLGAHGYTF
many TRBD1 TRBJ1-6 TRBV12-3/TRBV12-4 TGTGCCAGCAGGCAGGGGGAGAATTCACCCCTCCACTTT CASRQGENSPLHF
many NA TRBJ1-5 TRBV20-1 TGCAGTGCTAGAGATGCGCAGGGTGAACAGCCCCAGCATTTT CSARDAQGEQPQHF
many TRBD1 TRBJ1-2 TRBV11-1 TGTGCCAGCAGCTTTCGACAGGGGCGCTATGGCTACACCTTC CASSFRQGRYGYTF
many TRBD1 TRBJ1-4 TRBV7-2 TGTGCCAGCAGCTCAAAAACAGGGGGGAATGAAAAACTGTTTTTT CASSSKTGGNEKLFF
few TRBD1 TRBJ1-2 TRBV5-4 TGTGCCAGCAGCTTGGACAGGGGGAGAGGCTACACCTTC CASSLDRGRGYTF
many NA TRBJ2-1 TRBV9 TGTGCCAGCAGCGAGTGGCTATTGGGGAATGAGCAGTTCTTC CASSEWLLGNEQFF
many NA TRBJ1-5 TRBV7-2 TGTGCCAGCAGCTTGGTTGGGTTCGGTCAGCCCCAGCATTTT CASSLVGFGQPQHF
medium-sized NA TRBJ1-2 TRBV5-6 TGTGCCAGCAGCATCGGACACCACTTTTATGGCTACACCTTC CASSIGHHFYGYTF
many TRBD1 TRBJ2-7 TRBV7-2 TGTGCCAGCAGCGCCACAGGGGTCGAGCAGTACTTC CASSATGVEQYF
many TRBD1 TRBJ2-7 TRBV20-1 TGCAGTGCCGCCACAGGGGGCATAGAGCAGTACTTC CSAATGGIEQYF
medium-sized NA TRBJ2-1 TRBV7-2 TGTGCCAGCAGCCTCCGGGTCAGCTCCTACAATGAGCAGTTCTTC CASSLRVSSYNEQFF
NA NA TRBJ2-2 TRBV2 TGTGCCAGCAGTGAAGCGCGAATTATCGGGACCGGGGAGCTGTTTTTT CASSEARIIGTGELFF
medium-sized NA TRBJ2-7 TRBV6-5 TGTGCCAGCAGTTACAGGTCAGCCTACGAGCAGTACTTC CASSYRSAYEQYF
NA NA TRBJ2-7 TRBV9 TGTGCCAGCAGCACGGTTGATCGGGGCGAGCAGTACTTC CASSTVDRGEQYF
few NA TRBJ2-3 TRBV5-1 TGCGCCAGCAGCTTGGAGCAGCTCACAGATACGCAGTATTTT CASSLEQLTDTQYF
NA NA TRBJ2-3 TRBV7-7 TGTGCTAGCAGCTCGAGTGTGGGGGCCCGGGATACGCAGTATTTT CASSSSVGARDTQYF
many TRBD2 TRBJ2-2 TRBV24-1 TGTGCCACCAGTGATTCCCTGCTAGCGGGAGGCCGGGGCGGGGAGCTGTTTTTT CATSDSLLAGGRGGELFF